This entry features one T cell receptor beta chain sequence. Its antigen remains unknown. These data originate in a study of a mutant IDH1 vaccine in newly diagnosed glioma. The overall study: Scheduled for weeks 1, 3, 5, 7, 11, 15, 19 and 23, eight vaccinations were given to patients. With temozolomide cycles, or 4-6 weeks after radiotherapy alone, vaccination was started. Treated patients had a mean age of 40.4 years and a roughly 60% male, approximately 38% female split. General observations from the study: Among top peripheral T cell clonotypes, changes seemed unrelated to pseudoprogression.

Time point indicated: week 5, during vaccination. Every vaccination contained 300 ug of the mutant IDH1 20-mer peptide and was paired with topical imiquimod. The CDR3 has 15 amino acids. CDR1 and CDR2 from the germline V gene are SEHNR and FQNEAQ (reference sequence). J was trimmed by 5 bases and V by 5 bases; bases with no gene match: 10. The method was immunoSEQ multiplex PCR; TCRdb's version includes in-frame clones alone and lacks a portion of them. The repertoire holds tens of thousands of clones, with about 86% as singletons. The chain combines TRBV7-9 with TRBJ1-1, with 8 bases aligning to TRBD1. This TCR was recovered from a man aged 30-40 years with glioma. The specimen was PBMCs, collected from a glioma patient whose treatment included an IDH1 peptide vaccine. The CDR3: CASSPGQGPWTEAFF. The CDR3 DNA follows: TGTGCCAGCAGCCCAGGACAGGGCCCTTGGACTGAAGCTTTCTTT. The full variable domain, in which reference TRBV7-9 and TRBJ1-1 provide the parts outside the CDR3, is DTGVSQNPRHKITKRGQNVTFRCDPISEHNRLYWYRQTLGQGPEFLTYFQNEAQLEKSRLLSDRFSAERPKGSFSTLEIQRTEQGDSAMYLCASSPGQGPWTEAFFGQGTRLTVV.